This T cell receptor beta chain was obtained from a study of vaccination and CD4 T cells after COVID-19. Overall study: Participants received two doses of either BNT162b2 or mRNA-1273 vaccine.

CD4+ T cells that had been cultured provided DNA sequenced with the Oncomine TCR Beta short-read assay. MiXCR, applied by TCRdb to the PCR reads, yields one record per CDR3 protein. The data hold about 19,000 distinct CDR3 sequences, with 20% to 25% observed a single time. Regarding the study as a whole: Median SARS-CoV-2-reactive clonotype numbers went up from roughly 21 to 40, but not significantly.

Treatment defined: approximately nine-day PBMC culture with coronavirus spike peptide pools or control peptides (ViraFEST assay). A few counts support this clonotype. Its antigen is undetermined. V lost 5 bases to trimming and J lost 2 bases; unmatched junction nucleotides: 7. The germline V gene has CDR1 WSHSY and CDR2 SAAADI. CDR3 length equals 17 residues. The genes are TRBV10-2 and TRBJ2-6, with 9 nucleotides matching TRBD1. This TCR derives from a human donor with COVID-19. Specimen: cultured CD4+ T cells from blood. In nucleotides, the CDR3 is TGCGCCAGCAGTCGGGACAGGGTCCCCACTGGGGCCAACGTCCTGACTTTC. Protein: CASSRDRVPTGANVLTF.